A selection of T cell receptor beta chains follows, all from one sample in a study of response to subunit inactivated influenza vaccine. TCRdb recomputed calls from the RT-PCR reads with MiXCR, one row per CDR3 protein. The sample includes approximately 570,000 distinct CDR3 sequences, around 8% seen only once; the top ten take over 10%. The sequencing used PBMCs from blood, collected about 24 months after vaccination. These receptors all come from a man aged 45 to 75 who received an inactivated influenza vaccine. The CDR3 runs from the conserved cysteine through the conserved F or W. A D gene is named only where the DNA matches it firmly. Only part of the rows carry a size: once, few, many, or a class if the clone is expanded.

j_call: TRBJ1-3
v_call: TRBV6-5
d_call: -
clone_size: many
cdr3_nt: TGTGCCAGCAGTACTGACAGGAGCTCTGGAAACACCATATATTTT
cdr3_aa: CASSTDRSSGNTIYF

j_call: TRBJ2-7
v_call: TRBV29-1
d_call: TRBD1
clone_size: many
cdr3_nt: TGCAGCGTTGAACAAGCGCAGGGGGCTGGGGAGCAGTACTTC
cdr3_aa: CSVEQAQGAGEQYF

j_call: TRBJ2-4
v_call: TRBV6-4
d_call: TRBD1
clone_size: many
cdr3_nt: TGTGCCAGCAGTCCTCCAGATACAAGGGGGCGCGATGTGACCAAAAACATTCAGTACTTC
cdr3_aa: CASSPPDTRGRDVTKNIQYF

j_call: TRBJ2-7
v_call: TRBV6-2/TRBV6-3
d_call: -
clone_size: many
cdr3_nt: TGTGCCAGCAGTCTGGTTTTCCACGAGCAGTACTTC
cdr3_aa: CASSLVFHEQYF

j_call: TRBJ2-2
v_call: TRBV28
d_call: -
clone_size: few
cdr3_nt: TGTGCCGCAAATGAGGGAGCCGGGGAGCTGTTTTTT
cdr3_aa: CAANEGAGELFF

j_call: TRBJ1-2
v_call: TRBV4-3
d_call: -
clone_size: few
cdr3_nt: TGCGCCAGCAGCCAAGTTTTTGGAGAGCTCCGCTATGGCTACACCTTC
cdr3_aa: CASSQVFGELRYGYTF

j_call: TRBJ2-3
v_call: TRBV6-1
d_call: TRBD2
clone_size: -
cdr3_nt: TGTGCCAGCAGCTCTGGGGGGGTAGGCGCAGATACGCAGTATTTT
cdr3_aa: CASSSGGVGADTQYF

j_call: TRBJ2-1
v_call: TRBV9
d_call: TRBD1
clone_size: many
cdr3_nt: TGTGCCAGCAGCGGGGCAGGGGGCCACAATGAGCAGTTCTTC
cdr3_aa: CASSGAGGHNEQFF

j_call: TRBJ2-1
v_call: TRBV7-7
d_call: TRBD2
clone_size: few
cdr3_nt: TGTGCCAGCAGCCCCACTGAAGCGGGAGTGGGTGAGCAGTTCTTC
cdr3_aa: CASSPTEAGVGEQFF

j_call: TRBJ2-5
v_call: TRBV20-1
d_call: -
clone_size: many
cdr3_nt: TGCAGTGCTAGTTTCGGGACCCCACAAGAGACCCAGTACTTC
cdr3_aa: CSASFGTPQETQYF

j_call: TRBJ2-2
v_call: TRBV18
d_call: TRBD1
clone_size: few
cdr3_nt: TGTGCCAGCTCACCCCCGACAGGGGGTTACACCGGGGAGCTGTTTTTT
cdr3_aa: CASSPPTGGYTGELFF

j_call: TRBJ2-5
v_call: TRBV4-1
d_call: -
clone_size: -
cdr3_nt: TGCGCCAGCAGCCAAGAATTTACAGCTCAAGAGACCCAGTACTTC
cdr3_aa: CASSQEFTAQETQYF

j_call: TRBJ2-1
v_call: TRBV9
d_call: -
clone_size: few
cdr3_nt: TGTGCCAGCAGCGTCCGAGCTCAACCAGACAATGAGCAGTTCTTC
cdr3_aa: CASSVRAQPDNEQFF

j_call: TRBJ2-5
v_call: TRBV10-3
d_call: -
clone_size: many
cdr3_nt: TGTGCCATCAGGTCAGGGTGGGAAGAGACCCAGTACTTC
cdr3_aa: CAIRSGWEETQYF

j_call: TRBJ2-1
v_call: TRBV4-3
d_call: TRBD2
clone_size: few
cdr3_nt: TGCGCCAGCAGCCAAGAGCTAAGCGCGGGAGGGATCGATGAGCAGTTCTTC
cdr3_aa: CASSQELSAGGIDEQFF

j_call: TRBJ2-1
v_call: TRBV29-1
d_call: TRBD1
clone_size: many
cdr3_nt: TGCAGCGTTGGACAGGGCAATGAGCAGTTCTTC
cdr3_aa: CSVGQGNEQFF

j_call: TRBJ1-1
v_call: TRBV6-9
d_call: -
clone_size: few
cdr3_nt: TGTGCCAGCAGTACTTTGGACACTGAAGCTTTCTTT
cdr3_aa: CASSTLDTEAFF

j_call: TRBJ2-1
v_call: TRBV11-2
d_call: -
clone_size: few
cdr3_nt: TGTGCCAGCGGCGACGCAAGGACGGCTTGGGAGCAGTTCTTC
cdr3_aa: CASGDARTAWEQFF

j_call: TRBJ1-4
v_call: TRBV6-2/TRBV6-3
d_call: -
clone_size: many
cdr3_nt: TGTGCCAGCAGCCCTATAGACGAAAAACTGTTTTTT
cdr3_aa: CASSPIDEKLFF

j_call: TRBJ2-7
v_call: TRBV5-1
d_call: -
clone_size: many
cdr3_nt: TGCGCCAGCAGCTTGGGCAGTAATTCCTACGAGCAGTACTTC
cdr3_aa: CASSLGSNSYEQYF

j_call: TRBJ1-5
v_call: TRBV29-1
d_call: -
clone_size: -
cdr3_nt: TGCAGCGTCCAGCCATATAGCAATCAGCCCCAGCATTTT
cdr3_aa: CSVQPYSNQPQHF

j_call: TRBJ2-1
v_call: TRBV6-2/TRBV6-3
d_call: TRBD2
clone_size: -
cdr3_nt: TGTGCCAGCAGGCCTACTAGCGGGAGGGCCACTGAGCAGTTCTTC
cdr3_aa: CASRPTSGRATEQFF

j_call: TRBJ2-5
v_call: TRBV12-3/TRBV12-4
d_call: TRBD2
clone_size: few
cdr3_nt: TGTGCCAGCAGTTTAAACGGGGGGGGCGAGACCCAGTACTTC
cdr3_aa: CASSLNGGGETQYF

j_call: TRBJ1-2
v_call: TRBV29-1
d_call: -
clone_size: -
cdr3_nt: TGCAGCGTCCAACAGGGCGGCTACACCTTC
cdr3_aa: CSVQQGGYTF

j_call: TRBJ1-1
v_call: TRBV20-1
d_call: -
clone_size: few
cdr3_nt: TGCAGTGCTAGAGGGGGGGCAGAGGCGAACACTGAAGCTTTCTTT
cdr3_aa: CSARGGAEANTEAFF

j_call: TRBJ2-5
v_call: TRBV21-1
d_call: -
clone_size: -
cdr3_nt: TGTGCCAGCAGTATCCGACCGCGGACCCAGTACTTC
cdr3_aa: CASSIRPRTQYF

j_call: TRBJ2-7
v_call: TRBV5-1
d_call: -
clone_size: many
cdr3_nt: TGCGCCAGCAGCTTTCTGGACTCCTACGAGCAGTACTTC
cdr3_aa: CASSFLDSYEQYF